The next 26 T cell receptor beta chains were all read from a single sample in a study of blood T cell repertoires in COVID-19. TCRdb's table, derived via immunoSEQ multiplex PCR, lists solely in-frame clones and lacks some. Among 200,000 to 250,000 clones listed, approximately 90% were seen once. The specimen was peripheral blood. The origin of the receptors is a young man with COVID-19, enrolled during active disease.

The chain joins TRBV7-9 to TRBJ1-6; D gene unclear. The V end was cut by 5 bases, the J end by 13 bases, with 18 bases between. Germline V gene sequence: CDR1 SEHNR, CDR2 FQNEAQ (reference sequence). The CDR3 runs to 14 residues. CDR3 nucleotides: TGTGCCAGCAGCCTGCGGGCAGGCGATGGGCCCCTCCACTTT. Protein: CASSLRAGDGPLHF. The full variable domain, its missing parts supplied by reference TRBV7-9 and TRBJ1-6, is DTGVSQNPRHKITKRGQNVTFRCDPISEHNRLYWYRQTLGQGPEFLTYFQNEAQLEKSRLLSDRFSAERPKGSFSTLEIQRTEQGDSAMYLCASSLRAGDGPLHFGNGTRLTVT.

The V call is TRBV5-1, the J call TRBJ2-2, with 7 bases that match TRBD2. V lost 0 bases, J lost 0 bases, and 8 bases stayed unmatched. In germline, CDR1 is SGHRS, CDR2 YFSETQ. The CDR3 has 18 amino acids. The CDR3 reads CASSLENDGLANTGELFF. DNA of the CDR3: TGCGCCAGCAGCTTGGAGAACGATGGACTAGCGAACACCGGGGAGCTGTTTTTT.

The chain recombines TRBV7-3 with TRBJ1-1; TRBD1 is a possible D gene (6 bases). Germline V gene data show CDR1 as SGHTA and CDR2 as FQGTGA. The CDR3 has 15 amino acids. Trimming stripped 4 bases from V and 2 bases from J, with 14 bases between. CDR3 sequence reads: CASSSGYRENTEAFF. The DNA of the CDR3 is TGTGCCAGCAGCTCAGGCTACAGGGAAAACACTGAAGCTTTCTTT.

This CDR3 reads CASSVTPTSGSSYNEQFF. CDR3 bases: TGTGCCAGCAGCGTAACCCCGACTAGCGGTAGCTCCTACAATGAGCAGTTCTTC. The chain combines TRBV9 with TRBJ2-1, with 9 bases lining up with TRBD2. The J segment lost 0 bases and the V segment lost 1 base, leaving 8 bases of the junction unmatched. The CDR3 is 18 residues long. Germline V gene sequence: CDR1 SGDLS, CDR2 YYNGEE.

This chain joins TRBV28 and TRBJ1-1, with 9 bases lining up with TRBD1. CDR1 is MDHEN, CDR2 SYDVKM, per germline. The CDR3 covers 14 residues. The junction had 12 bases not matched to a gene; V was cut back by 6 bases and J by 10 bases. DNA of the CDR3: TGTGCCAGCAGGTCGGGACAGGGCTTTATGGGAGCTTTCTTT. Amino acid sequence: CASRSGQGFMGAFF. Variable domain in full (rest from reference TRBV28 and TRBJ1-1): DVKVTQSSRYLVKRTGEKVFLECVQDMDHENMFWYRQDPGLGLRLIYFSYDVKMKEKGDIPEGYSVSREKKERFSLILESASTNQTSMYLCASRSGQGFMGAFFGQGTRLTVV.

The gene calls are TRBV27 and TRBJ1-1; maybe TRBD1 (6 bases). Per germline, CDR1 MNHEY and CDR2 SMNVEV (reference sequence). Trimming cost V 5 bases and J 4 bases, with 14 bases left between them. The CDR3 has 14 amino acids. CDR3 sequence (DNA): TGTGCCAGCAGTGTGACCGCAGGGGTCACTGAAGCTTTCTTT. This translates into CASSVTAGVTEAFF.

The chain couples TRBV6-2 or TRBV6-3 to TRBJ2-7; 11 bases fit TRBD2. Germline lookup yields CDR1 MNHEY and CDR2 SVGEGT. J gave up 1 base and V 7 bases, and 12 bases lay outside the gene matches. The CDR3 length is 17 residues. This chain's CDR3 is CASTPGALAGASYEQYF. The DNA of the CDR3 is TGTGCCAGCACCCCGGGAGCACTAGCGGGAGCTTCCTACGAGCAGTACTTC.

This clone was seen a handful of times. The CDR3 region has the DNA TGTGCCAGCAGCCTAGCTGGGAACGAGCAGTACTTC. Amino acids: CASSLAGNEQYF. This chain uses TRBV27 with TRBJ2-7, with D possibly matching TRBD2 (5 bases). Trimming pared 6 bases from V and 5 bases from J, leaving 11 bases between. Germline V gives CDR1 MNHEY, CDR2 SMNVEV (reference sequence). The CDR3 contains 12 residues.

This chain uses TRBV6-5 with TRBJ2-7, with TRBD2 identical over 7 bases. CDR3 length: 13 amino acids. Per the germline V gene, CDR1 is MNHEY and CDR2 is SVGAGI. V dropped 6 bases and J dropped 1; count of bases not matched to a gene: 3. The CDR3 region is CASRASGSYEQYF. The DNA of the CDR3 is TGTGCCAGCAGGGCTAGCGGTTCCTACGAGCAGTACTTC.

The chain carries TRBV5-6 and TRBJ2-7; D remains ambiguous. Germline V gives CDR1 SGHDT, CDR2 YYEEEE. The CDR3 contains 11 residues. Trimming shortened V by 0 bases and J by 6 bases, and 4 bases separated the two germline ends. The CDR3 region is CASSLESEQYF. For the CDR3, the DNA is TGTGCCAGCAGCTTGGAGAGCGAGCAGTACTTC.

V and J are TRBV6-5 and TRBJ1-2; no reliable D call. The CDR3 runs 15 residues. The germline gives CDR1 MNHEY, CDR2 SVGAGI. The ends were cut back, 0 bases at V and 4 bases at J, with 12 bases in the middle. In nucleotides, the CDR3 is TGTGCCAGCAGTTACTCATCCTGGCGGAGCTATGGCTACACCTTC. Its translation is CASSYSSWRSYGYTF.

The chain recombines TRBV5-6 with TRBJ1-4, with 11 nucleotides matching TRBD1. Germline trimming cut 5 bases from V and 8 bases from J; bases unmatched to any gene: 5. The CDR3 contains 14 residues. Germline values: CDR1 SGHDT, CDR2 YYEEEE. DNA of the CDR3: TGTGCCAGCAGTAGGACAGGGGGCTCCGAAAAACTGTTTTTT. Translated, it gives CASSRTGGSEKLFF.

This clone was found once. The genes are TRBV19 and TRBJ2-7; 10 nucleotides line up with TRBD1. There are 14 residues in the CDR3. Per germline, CDR1 LNHDA and CDR2 SQIVND (reference sequence). After removal of 4 bases from V and 4 bases from J, the junction contained 4 bases not matched to a gene. The CDR3 DNA is TGTGCCAGTAGTACCAGGACAGGGGGTTACGAGCAGTACTTC. The encoded protein is CASSTRTGGYEQYF. Complete variable domain (other parts from reference TRBV19 and TRBJ2-7): DGGITQSPKYLFRKEGQNVTLSCEQNLNHDAMYWYRQDPGQGLRLIYYSQIVNDFQKGDIAEGYSVSREKKESFPLTVTSAQKNPTAFYLCASSTRTGGYEQYFGPGTRLTVT.

This chain joins TRBV27 and TRBJ1-2; D is possibly TRBD1 (6 bases). The germline gives CDR1 MNHEY, CDR2 SMNVEV (reference sequence). The length of the CDR3 is 14 residues. V was shortened by 3 bases and J by 7 bases, with 15 bases between the two germline ends. CDR3 residues: CASSLQMDRGGYTF. The CDR3 DNA sequence: TGTGCCAGCAGTTTGCAAATGGACAGAGGTGGCTACACCTTC.

The rearrangement uses TRBV5-1 and TRBJ2-1; no firm D call. This CDR3 is built from 14 residues. The germline V and J ends were trimmed by 4 bases and 3 bases, with 11 bases remaining between them. Germline loops: CDR1 SGHRS, CDR2 YFSETQ. CDR3 nucleotides: TGCGCCAGCAGCCCCGCCGGGTTCTACAATGAGCAGTTCTTC. Encoded protein: CASSPAGFYNEQFF.

The chain links TRBV19 to TRBJ1-4, with 8 bases matching TRBD1. The junction had 5 bases not matched to a gene; V was cut back by 4 bases and J by 4 bases. Germline CDR1 and CDR2: LNHDA and SQIVND (reference sequence). The CDR3 spans 15 residues. The CDR3 is CASSKVTGVNEKLFF. Written as DNA, the CDR3 is TGTGCCAGTAGTAAGGTGACAGGGGTTAATGAAAAACTGTTTTTT.

The chain carries TRBV3-1 (or the pseudogene TRBV3-2) and TRBJ1-2, with TRBD1 matching 8 bases. CDR3 length: 14 residues. Losses at the gene ends were 4 bases for V and 7 bases for J; bases not matched to a gene: 8. The germline V gene has CDR1 LGHDT and CDR2 YNNKEL (reference sequence). In nucleotides, the CDR3 is TGTGCCAGCAGCCTGTCCGGGACAGGTCTTGGCTACACCTTC. Its protein is CASSLSGTGLGYTF.

CDR3 loop: CASSETGLNTGELFF. Written as DNA, the CDR3 is TGTGCCAGCAGTGAGACGGGACTCAACACCGGGGAGCTGTTTTTT. The genes are TRBV2 and TRBJ2-2; D possibly corresponds to TRBD2 (6 bases). V dropped 3 bases and J dropped 2 bases, with 10 bases sitting between them. CDR1 is SNHLY, CDR2 FYNNEI, per germline. The CDR3 runs 15 residues.

The chain has TRBV21-1 and TRBJ1-5; the D segment call TRBD1 is taken from the table without a DNA check. TRBV21-1 is marked as a pseudogene. This CDR3 is built from 21 residues. The CDR3 region is CASSKKLFWDRSTPSNQPQHF. The CDR3 DNA is TGTGCCAGCAGCAAAAAGCTCTTCTGGGACAGGTCTACTCCGAGCAATCAGCCCCAGCATTTT.

The chain combines TRBV3-1 (or the pseudogene TRBV3-2) with TRBJ1-2, with 9 positions matching TRBD1. The CDR3 has 14 residues. J was trimmed by 8 bases and V by 5 bases; bases with no gene match: 9. CDR1 is LGHDT, CDR2 YNNKEL, per germline (reference sequence). CDR3 sequence: CASSFRRTGDGYTF. Written as DNA, the CDR3 is TGTGCCAGCAGCTTCCGTAGGACAGGGGACGGCTACACCTTC.

The chain is built from TRBV7-9 and TRBJ2-5; D unresolved. Trimming shortened V by 1 base and J by 1 base, and 10 bases separated the two germline ends. The CDR3 has 15 residues. Germline V gene lookup returns CDR1 SEHNR and CDR2 FQNEAQ (reference sequence). The CDR3 loop is CASSLVIGGQETQYF. Written as DNA, the CDR3 is TGTGCCAGCAGCTTAGTCATAGGCGGCCAAGAGACCCAGTACTTC.

The chain couples TRBV19 to TRBJ2-7; 7 bases agree with TRBD2. CDR3 length: 14 amino acids. Looked up from germline, CDR1 is LNHDA and CDR2 is SQIVND (reference sequence). V shed 2 bases, J shed 2 bases, and the junction held 3 bases outside the gene matches. The CDR3 coding sequence is TGTGCCAGTAGTATAACTAGCGTGACCTACGAGCAGTACTTC. Translation gives CASSITSVTYEQYF.

The chain recombines TRBV19 with TRBJ2-1; TRBD2 aligns across 10 bases. Germline assignment: CDR1 LNHDA and CDR2 SQIVND (reference sequence). The CDR3 consists of 15 residues. The junction had 4 bases not matched to a gene; V was cut back by 0 bases and J by 8 bases. This CDR3 is CASSIERLAGDEQFF. CDR3 sequence (DNA): TGTGCCAGTAGTATAGAAAGGCTAGCGGGAGATGAGCAGTTCTTC.

The rearrangement joins TRBV6-5 to TRBJ1-3; D not resolved. The CDR3 has 15 amino acids. V shed 4 bases and J shed 2 bases, with 12 bases lying between them. Germline V gives CDR1 MNHEY, CDR2 SVGAGI. CDR3 in amino acids: CASSSGISAGNTIYF. The CDR3 region has the DNA TGTGCCAGCAGTTCCGGGATTTCGGCTGGAAACACCATATATTTT.

Comment on this clone: In the same sample, other DNA sequences code for this CDR3. The CDR3, as DNA: TGTGCCAGCAGCCAAGGGGCCTATCAGCCCCAGCATTTT. It specifies CASSQGAYQPQHF. The chain joins TRBV3-1 (or the pseudogene TRBV3-2) to TRBJ1-5; D gene uncertain. V was clipped by 1 base and J by 5 bases, with 6 bases between them. The CDR3 totals 13 residues. Germline CDR1 LGHDT, CDR2 YNNKEL (reference sequence).

The chain employs TRBV28 and TRBJ1-1; 10 nucleotides line up with TRBD1. Trimming at V came to 3 bases and at J to 0 bases, leaving 7 bases not matched to a gene. Germline lookup yields CDR1 MDHEN and CDR2 SYDVKM. The length of the CDR3 is 17 residues. For the CDR3, the DNA is TGTGCCAGCAGTTTTCTTGGACAGGGGGGTATGAACACTGAAGCTTTCTTT. Translation: CASSFLGQGGMNTEAFF.